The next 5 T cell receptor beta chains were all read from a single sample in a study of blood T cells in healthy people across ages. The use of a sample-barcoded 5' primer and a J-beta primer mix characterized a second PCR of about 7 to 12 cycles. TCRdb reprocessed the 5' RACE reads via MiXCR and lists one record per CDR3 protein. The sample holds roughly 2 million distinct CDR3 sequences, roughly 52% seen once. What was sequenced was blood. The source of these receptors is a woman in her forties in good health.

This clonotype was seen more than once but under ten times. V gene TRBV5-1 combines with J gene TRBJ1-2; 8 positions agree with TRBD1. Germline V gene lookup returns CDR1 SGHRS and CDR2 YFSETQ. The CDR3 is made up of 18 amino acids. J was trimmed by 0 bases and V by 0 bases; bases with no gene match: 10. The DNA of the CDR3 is TGCGCCAGCAGCTTGGATGGGGGGACAGGAGATACTAACTATGGCTACACCTTC. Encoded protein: CASSLDGGTGDTNYGYTF. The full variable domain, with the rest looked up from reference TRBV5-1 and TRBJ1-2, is KAGVTQTPRYLIKTRGQQVTLSCSPISGHRSVSWYQQTPGQGLQFLFEYFSETQRNKGNFPGRFSGRQFSNSRSEMNVSTLELGDSALYLCASSLDGGTGDTNYGYTFGSGTRLTVV.

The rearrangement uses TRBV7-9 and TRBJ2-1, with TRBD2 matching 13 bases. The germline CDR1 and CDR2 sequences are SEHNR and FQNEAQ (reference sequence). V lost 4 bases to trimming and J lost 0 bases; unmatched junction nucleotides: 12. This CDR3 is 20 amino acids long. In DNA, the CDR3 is TGTGCCAGCAGCTCGCCGGGACTAGCGGGGAGCGTCTCCTCCTACAATGAGCAGTTCTTC. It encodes CASSSPGLAGSVSSYNEQFF.

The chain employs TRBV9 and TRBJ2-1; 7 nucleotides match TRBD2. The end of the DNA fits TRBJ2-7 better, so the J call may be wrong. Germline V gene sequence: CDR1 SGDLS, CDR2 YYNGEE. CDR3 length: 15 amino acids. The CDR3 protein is CASSVGEGTGNEQYF. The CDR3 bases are TGTGCCAGCAGCGTAGGGGAGGGTACGGGCAATGAGCAGTACTTC.

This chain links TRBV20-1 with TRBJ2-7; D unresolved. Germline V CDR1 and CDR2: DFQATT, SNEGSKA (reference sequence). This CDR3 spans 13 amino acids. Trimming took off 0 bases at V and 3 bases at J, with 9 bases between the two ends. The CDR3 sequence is CSARDVAGYEQYF. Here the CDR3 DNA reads TGCAGTGCTAGAGATGTCGCCGGCTACGAGCAGTACTTC.

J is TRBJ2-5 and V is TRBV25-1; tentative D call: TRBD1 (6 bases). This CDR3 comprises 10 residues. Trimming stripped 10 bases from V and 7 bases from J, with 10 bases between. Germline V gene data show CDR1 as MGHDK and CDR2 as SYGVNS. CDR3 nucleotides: TGTGCCACTCAAGGGGGGACCCAGTACTTC. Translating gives CATQGGTQYF.